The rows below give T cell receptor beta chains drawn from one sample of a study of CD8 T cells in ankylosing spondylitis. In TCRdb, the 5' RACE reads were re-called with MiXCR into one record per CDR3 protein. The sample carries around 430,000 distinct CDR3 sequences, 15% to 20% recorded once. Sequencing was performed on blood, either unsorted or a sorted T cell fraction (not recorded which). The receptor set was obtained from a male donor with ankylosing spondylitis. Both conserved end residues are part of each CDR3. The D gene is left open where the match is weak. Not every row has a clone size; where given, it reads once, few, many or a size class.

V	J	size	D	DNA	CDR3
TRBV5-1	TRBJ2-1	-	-	TGCGCCAGCAGCTTGGTCGGCGGAAAATACAATGAGCAGTTCTTC	CASSLVGGKYNEQFF
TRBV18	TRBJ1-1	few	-	TGTGCCAGCTCACCCGAACAGATCCATAGGGTTATGAACACTGAAGCTTTCTTT	CASSPEQIHRVMNTEAFF
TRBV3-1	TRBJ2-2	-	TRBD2	TGTGCCAGCAGCGCACGATTTGGGACTAGCCTAAACACCGGGGAGCTGTTTTTT	CASSARFGTSLNTGELFF
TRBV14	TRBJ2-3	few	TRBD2	TGTGCCAGCAGCCAAAGATTGACTAGCGCAAGCACAGATACGCAGTATTTT	CASSQRLTSASTDTQYF
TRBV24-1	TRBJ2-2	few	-	TGTGCCACCAGTGATTGGGCACCTACATCGACCGGGGAGCTGTTTTTT	CATSDWAPTSTGELFF
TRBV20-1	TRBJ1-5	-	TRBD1	TGCAGTGCTACAACCGGGACAGGAGGCCCCTTTAGCAATCAGCCCCAGCATTTT	CSATTGTGGPFSNQPQHF
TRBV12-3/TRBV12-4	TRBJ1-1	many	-	TGTGCCAGCAGCACCGATGGGAACACTGAAGCTTTCTTT	CASSTDGNTEAFF
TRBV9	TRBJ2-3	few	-	TGTGCCAGCAGCGTAGAGGAGGGCTGGTGGGGCACAGATACGCAGTATTTT	CASSVEEGWWGTDTQYF
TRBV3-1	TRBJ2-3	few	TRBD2	TGTGCCAGCAGCCAAGATGTCGGCGGGGGGGCAGATACGCAGTATTTT	CASSQDVGGGADTQYF
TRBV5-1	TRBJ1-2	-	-	TGCGCCAGCAGCTATACAGACACCTATGGCTACACCTTC	CASSYTDTYGYTF
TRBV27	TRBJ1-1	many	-	TGTGCCAGCAGACCTAACAGGGAAGGCACTGAAGCTTTCTTT	CASRPNREGTEAFF
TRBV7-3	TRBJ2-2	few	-	TGTGCCAGCAGCTCCGGACGGTTGGGGACCGGGGAGCTGTTTTTT	CASSSGRLGTGELFF
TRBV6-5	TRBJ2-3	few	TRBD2	TGTGCCAGCAGTTATTCCCTAGTGGCTAGCGGGGGGCCCGCGGATACGCAGTATTTT	CASSYSLVASGGPADTQYF
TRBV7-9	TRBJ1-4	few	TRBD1	TGTGCCAGCAACAGGGGGCTGGATGAAAAACTGTTTTTT	CASNRGLDEKLFF
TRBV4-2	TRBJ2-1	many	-	TGTGCCAGCAGCCTGGGTATTTACAATGAGCAGTTCTTC	CASSLGIYNEQFF
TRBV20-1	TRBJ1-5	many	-	TGCAGTGCTAGAGGGGGCAGTTATAGCAATCAGCCCCAGCATTTT	CSARGGSYSNQPQHF